This entry is about one T cell receptor beta chain. Its binding antigen is unknown. Nothing much larger sits one base from this clone, and base qualities are not available. Each donor gave one peripheral blood draw, averaging roughly 100 mL, which was collected into heparinised tubes. Naive, central memory, regulatory and stem cell-like memory CD4+ T cells were sorted on a BD FACSAria II using a panel including CD45RO, CCR7, CD25, CD127, CD95 and CD27. Every sorted population had a purity above 98%. Right away, PBMCs were isolated by Lymphoprep density gradient centrifugation and were stained directly, with no culture step. So that batch effects would be minimized, each experiment stained and sorted samples in pairs, pairing one healthy donor with one patient. This sample is part of a study of beta chain features in type 1 diabetes (dated by TCRdb to 2016 to 2019). About the study as a whole: Mean age, gender distribution, total cell number and subset yield were not different between patients and healthy donors. In the study, TCRB repertoires of sorted circulating CD4+ T cell subsets from recently diagnosed type 1 diabetes patients were compared with those of matched healthy donors. A total of 85 million to 140 million sorted cells were examined across all samples, and a strong correlation was observed between cell number per subset and RNA yield. Regulatory and stem cell-like memory subsets were obtained from only 8 patients and about 8 healthy donors, while naive and central memory subsets were obtained from all 28 donors. The study at large found these results: The naive, central memory and regulatory TCRB repertoires appeared to resemble one another more closely among patients than among healthy donors. Fewer insertions and more nucleotide deletions at VDJ recombination sites were observed in patients with type 1 diabetes, implying thymic rearrangement abnormalities. Because cDNA rather than genomic DNA was sequenced, highly expressing activated cells could have been over-represented, although no difference in activation and CD3 levels was found between groups. Type 1 diabetes patients showed a moderate but significant shortening of TCRB CDR3 length in all four CD4+ subsets. Because the HLA sub-analyses included only small numbers of individuals, any influence of HLA type on TCRB rearrangement was left unresolved. PCR may preferentially amplify shorter templates, but because patient and control samples were amplified and corrected together, any resulting skew would affect both groups equally.

The CDR3 goes from the cysteine to the phenylalanine over 14 residues. Only the CDR3 portion is preserved as DNA: 42 bases, with reading frame beginning at the first base. Trimming accounts for 6 bases at V and 2 bases at J, while the number of junction bases matched to no gene is 6. CDR1 and CDR2 (MNHEY, SVGAGI) derive from the germline V gene. All of the isolated RNA was reverse transcribed with the High Capacity cDNA Reverse Transcription Kit, so expressed TCRB transcripts were sequenced. Naive, central memory and regulatory T cell samples underwent deep immunoSEQ sequencing, averaging around 3.6 million total reads per sample. After sorted cells were lysed in RLT buffer, RNA was extracted with DNase-treated RNeasy Micro or Mini kits, with the choice depending on cell number. Each cell subset was processed separately to prevent cross-contamination, with patient and healthy donor samples processed together. The immunoSEQ multiplex PCR was used to amplify TCRB sequences from cDNA, yielding 87-bp fragments that span the CDR3 region. Sequencing of the amplicons was done on the Illumina HiSeq platform. From the authors' description of their analysis: Synthetic template baselines were used to correct PCR bias computationally, reads within Hamming distance 2 were collapsed, and singletons that could not be merged were discarded. By aligning reads against IMGT, V, D and J genes, CDR3 length, and insertions or deletions at six rearrangement sites were assigned. Clonotype counts were normalized to sorted cell number within each subset before computing true diversity and Gini coefficients with the tcR R package. Repertoire sharing was quantified using the overlap coefficient calculated on TCRB nucleotide sequences. Out-of-frame TCRB sequences from naive cells were analyzed as a proxy for the pre-selection repertoire. The clones in this table, taken by TCRdb from immuneACCESS, are in-frame only. Not every clone is retained; where verified, under half of the shortfall comes from an unresolved V gene, and the cause of the rest is unknown. For V, J and clone size, that table is used; D and trimming come from the DNA. The sample contains approximately 200,000 clones, over 8.5% of them found a single time. The top ten clones comprise just under 0.035% of the sample.

Sequenced sample: naive CD4+ T cells from blood. The intended sense of this specimen's cell subset or site label: true naive CD4+ T cells. The V and J genes are TRBV6-5 and TRBJ2-7; 8 central bases correspond to TRBD1. The TCR originated in a woman younger than 35 in good health. The DNA is TGTGCCAGCAGGTTCACAGGGGGTCCCTACGAGCAGTACTTC. It translates to CASRFTGGPYEQYF.